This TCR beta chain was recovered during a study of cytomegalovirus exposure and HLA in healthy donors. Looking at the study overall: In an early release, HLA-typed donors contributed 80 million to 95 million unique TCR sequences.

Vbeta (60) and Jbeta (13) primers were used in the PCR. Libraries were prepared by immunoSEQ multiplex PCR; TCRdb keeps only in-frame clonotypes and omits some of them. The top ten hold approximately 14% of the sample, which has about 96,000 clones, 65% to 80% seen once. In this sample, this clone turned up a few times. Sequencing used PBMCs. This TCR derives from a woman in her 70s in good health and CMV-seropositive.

The CDR3 region is CASSPGVSPLHF. The CDR3 bases are TGCGCCAGCAGCCCCGGTGTCTCACCCCTCCACTTT. The chain employs TRBV10-2 and TRBJ1-6; D unresolved. Trimming took 6 bases from V and 10 from J, leaving 10 bases between them. CDR3 size: 12 residues. CDR1 WSHSY and CDR2 SAAADI come from the germline V gene.